The clone carrying this T cell receptor (beta chain) was picked up many times. Template material for TCR beta VDJ and CDR3 profiling consisted of genomic DNA. MiXCR, applied by TCRdb to the reads, yields one record per CDR3 protein. The sample carries under 200,000 distinct CDR3 sequences, more than 45% recorded once. This CDR3 is built from 13 residues. The germline gives CDR1 SGHRS, CDR2 YFSETQ. With 5 bases removed from V and 5 bases from J, the gap between germline ends came to 13 bases. For sequencing, patients were chosen who had shown expansion of CD8+CD57+ cells by flow cytometry. The data stem from a study of CD8+CD57+ T cells in acquired aplastic anemia.

The rearrangement joins TRBV5-1 to TRBJ1-1, with no clear D. Input material: sorted CD4+, CD8+, or CD8+CD57+ T cells (not recorded which) from PBMCs. The receptor was isolated from a human donor with aplastic anemia. The DNA of the CDR3 is TGCGCCAGCAGTTCTAATCCGCCTACTGAAGCTTTCTTT. It translates to CASSSNPPTEAFF.